The 9 T cell receptor beta chains listed next were all sequenced from one sample in a study of blood T cell repertoires in COVID-19. Sequencing used immunoSEQ multiplex PCR; TCRdb keeps in-frame clones, though not all of them. The repertoire holds about 140,000 clones, with around 81% as singletons. The specimen sequenced was peripheral blood. Every receptor here comes from a human donor in a cohort sampled during active COVID-19.

The rearrangement uses TRBV5-1 and TRBJ2-3, with 14 bases lining up with TRBD2. Trimming cost V 4 bases and J 6 bases; bases outside gene matches: 7. The CDR3 covers 16 residues. Per the germline V gene, CDR1 is SGHRS and CDR2 is YFSETQ. The CDR3 nucleotides are TGCGCCAGCAGCGTGGGGACTAGCGGGAGATTTGATACGCAGTATTTT. Translation gives CASSVGTSGRFDTQYF.

V usage is TRBV27 and J usage is TRBJ2-1, with 7 bases fitting TRBD1. This CDR3 is 16 amino acids long. Germline assignment: CDR1 MNHEY and CDR2 SMNVEV (reference sequence). The junction had 14 bases not matched to a gene; V was cut back by 6 bases and J by 6 bases. DNA of the CDR3: TGTGCCAGCAGCTCTCCCGGTCGGGCAGGGGGCAATGAGCAGTTCTTC. This gives the protein CASSSPGRAGGNEQFF.

The chain employs TRBV27 and TRBJ1-3; 8 nucleotides line up with TRBD1. The V gene's germline CDR1 is MNHEY and CDR2 SMNVEV (reference sequence). The CDR3 totals 17 residues. J was trimmed by 0 bases and V by 11 bases; bases with no gene match: 15. The CDR3 nucleotides are TGTGCCCTAGTGAGGACAGGGTGGCCCCTCTCTGGAAACACCATATATTTT. This translates into CALVRTGWPLSGNTIYF.

The chain employs TRBV7-8 and TRBJ2-1, with 8 bases fitting TRBD2. Unmatched junction bases numbered 6, after V lost 5 bases and J lost 6 bases. The CDR3 sequence is 14 residues long. Germline V CDR1 and CDR2: SGHVS, FQNEAQ. The chain's CDR3 is CASSTSGGPNEQFF. The DNA of the CDR3 is TGTGCCAGCAGCACCTCGGGAGGGCCCAATGAGCAGTTCTTC.

The chain uses TRBV5-1 and TRBJ2-7; 8 bases agree with TRBD1. V shed 1 base, J shed 4 bases, and the junction held 7 bases outside the gene matches. The CDR3 has 15 amino acids. Germline assignment: CDR1 SGHRS and CDR2 YFSETQ. CDR3 loop: CASSLRSGGPYEQYF. For the CDR3, the DNA is TGCGCCAGCAGCTTGAGGTCAGGGGGCCCGTACGAGCAGTACTTC.

The rearrangement joins TRBV28 to TRBJ1-2, with D tentatively TRBD1 (6 bases). The CDR3 runs to 16 residues. Germline V gene data show CDR1 as MDHEN and CDR2 as SYDVKM. Trimming removed 6 bases from V and 3 bases from J, with 20 bases in between. The CDR3: CASSPRSARGYYGYTF. The DNA of the CDR3 is TGTGCCAGCAGCCCCCGCTCGGCCAGGGGTTACTATGGCTACACCTTC.

The chain links TRBV19 to TRBJ1-1, with 7 bases that match TRBD1. Germline CDR1 reads LNHDA; CDR2 reads SQIVND (reference sequence). The CDR3 extends over 14 amino acids. V shed 6 bases, J shed 6 bases, and the junction held 10 bases outside the gene matches. In DNA, the CDR3 is TGTGCCAGTAGCGCGGGACAGAAGAGTGCTGAAGCTTTCTTT. Translated, it gives CASSAGQKSAEAFF.

The chain carries TRBV10-3 and TRBJ2-7, with D perhaps TRBD1 (6 bases). The CDR3 runs 16 residues. Trimming cost V 4 bases and J 2 bases, with 18 bases left between them. Germline V gene sequence: CDR1 ENHRY, CDR2 SYGVKD. The CDR3 spells CAISGSTGRQTYEQYF. The CDR3 region has the DNA TGTGCCATCAGTGGATCAACAGGGCGCCAAACCTACGAGCAGTACTTC.

CDR3 region: CASSPAGLAAFTDTQYF. The CDR3, as DNA: TGTGCCAGCAGCCCAGCAGGACTAGCGGCCTTCACAGATACGCAGTATTTT. The V gene is TRBV27, the J gene TRBJ2-3; 10 bases fit TRBD2. The germline V gene has CDR1 MNHEY and CDR2 SMNVEV (reference sequence). The CDR3 runs 17 residues. J was trimmed by 2 bases and V by 6 bases; bases with no gene match: 11.